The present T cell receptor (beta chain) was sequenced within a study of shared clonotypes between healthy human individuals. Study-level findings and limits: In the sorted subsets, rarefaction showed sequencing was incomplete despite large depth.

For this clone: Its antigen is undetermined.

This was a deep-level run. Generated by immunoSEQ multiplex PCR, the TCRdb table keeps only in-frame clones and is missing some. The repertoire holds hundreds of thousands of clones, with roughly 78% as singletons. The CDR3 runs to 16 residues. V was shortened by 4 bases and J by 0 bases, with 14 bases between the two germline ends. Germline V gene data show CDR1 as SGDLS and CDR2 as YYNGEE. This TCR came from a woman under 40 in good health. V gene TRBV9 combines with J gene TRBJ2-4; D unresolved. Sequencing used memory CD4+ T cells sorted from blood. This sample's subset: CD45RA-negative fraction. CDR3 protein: CASSPDGGIAKNIQYF. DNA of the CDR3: TGTGCCAGCAGCCCGGACGGTGGTATAGCCAAAAACATTCAGTACTTC.